These T cell receptor beta chains were read from a single sample in a study of cytomegalovirus exposure and HLA in healthy donors. This table comes from immunoSEQ multiplex PCR, and its TCRdb copy is limited to in-frame clones, with some not included. The sample gives approximately 87,000 clones, 81% of which show up once; approximately 3.9% is in the top ten. Material for sequencing was PBMCs. These receptors originate from a woman in her 70s in good health and CMV-seropositive. The CDR3 runs from the conserved cysteine through the conserved F or W. The order of the fields is V gene, J gene, clone size, CDR3 length, D gene, CDR3 DNA, CDR3 protein. A D gene is named only where the DNA matches it firmly. For some rows the clone size is stated as once, few or many, or as a class when expanded; others skip it.

V gene: TRBV27; J gene: TRBJ1-5; clone size: .; CDR3 length: 14; D gene: TRBD1; CDR3 DNA: TGTGCCAGCAGTTTTCAGGGGGGAAAACAGCCCCAGCATTTT; CDR3 protein: CASSFQGGKQPQHF
V gene: TRBV4-1; J gene: TRBJ1-1; clone size: .; CDR3 length: 15; D gene: .; CDR3 DNA: TGCGCCAGCAGCCACCCGGGACTCCTTTACACTGAAGCTTTCTTT; CDR3 protein: CASSHPGLLYTEAFF
V gene: TRBV10-1; J gene: TRBJ2-7; clone size: .; CDR3 length: 13; D gene: .; CDR3 DNA: TGCGCCAGCAGTGTAGGGGGATCCTACGAGCAGTACTTC; CDR3 protein: CASSVGGSYEQYF
V gene: TRBV28; J gene: TRBJ2-5; clone size: .; CDR3 length: 12; D gene: .; CDR3 DNA: TGTGCCAGCTCGGGGGGCCGTGAGACCCAGTACTTC; CDR3 protein: CASSGGRETQYF
V gene: TRBV5-1; J gene: TRBJ2-2; clone size: .; CDR3 length: 14; D gene: .; CDR3 DNA: TGCGCCAGCAGCCCACGGACAGTCACCGGGGAGCTGTTTTTT; CDR3 protein: CASSPRTVTGELFF
V gene: TRBV20-1; J gene: TRBJ2-5; clone size: .; CDR3 length: 11; D gene: .; CDR3 DNA: TGCAGTGCTACAGGGCTAGAGACCCAGTACTTC; CDR3 protein: CSATGLETQYF
V gene: TRBV28; J gene: TRBJ1-2; clone size: .; CDR3 length: 15; D gene: TRBD1; CDR3 DNA: TGTGCCAGCAGTTTATCGACAGGGGGTAACTATGGCTACACCTTC; CDR3 protein: CASSLSTGGNYGYTF
V gene: TRBV15; J gene: TRBJ2-7; clone size: .; CDR3 length: 17; D gene: TRBD2; CDR3 DNA: TGTGCCACCAGCAGAGGGGTAGAGGGAGGGAGCTCCTACGAGCAGTACTTC; CDR3 protein: CATSRGVEGGSSYEQYF
V gene: TRBV19; J gene: TRBJ1-5; clone size: .; CDR3 length: 15; D gene: .; CDR3 DNA: TGTGCCAGTAGTGCTTCAGGGGCCAGCAATCAGCCCCAGCATTTT; CDR3 protein: CASSASGASNQPQHF
V gene: TRBV4-2; J gene: TRBJ2-1; clone size: .; CDR3 length: 17; D gene: .; CDR3 DNA: TGTGCCAGCAGCCTGAGGGTTATGGGTCAGTCCAACAATGAGCAGTTCTTC; CDR3 protein: CASSLRVMGQSNNEQFF
V gene: TRBV19; J gene: TRBJ2-1; clone size: .; CDR3 length: 16; D gene: TRBD2; CDR3 DNA: TGTGCCAGTAGTATAAGTTGGTCGGGAGGGGTAAATGAGCAGTTCTTC; CDR3 protein: CASSISWSGGVNEQFF
V gene: TRBV15; J gene: TRBJ2-3; clone size: .; CDR3 length: 13; D gene: .; CDR3 DNA: TGTGCCACCAGCAGAGACCCCGCGGATACGCAGTATTTT; CDR3 protein: CATSRDPADTQYF
V gene: TRBV28; J gene: TRBJ2-3; clone size: .; CDR3 length: 16; D gene: .; CDR3 DNA: TGTGCCAGCAGTTTCGGGGGGCTGACCGACACAGATACGCAGTATTTT; CDR3 protein: CASSFGGLTDTDTQYF
V gene: TRBV7-9; J gene: TRBJ2-3; clone size: .; CDR3 length: 18; D gene: TRBD2; CDR3 DNA: TGTGCCAGCAGCCGACTAGCGGGTCCTTCCTCGAGCACAGATACGCAGTATTTT; CDR3 protein: CASSRLAGPSSSTDTQYF
V gene: TRBV6-1; J gene: TRBJ2-1; clone size: .; CDR3 length: 15; D gene: TRBD1; CDR3 DNA: TGTGCCAGCAGTGTCGGACAGGGGCCCTACAATGAGCAGTTCTTC; CDR3 protein: CASSVGQGPYNEQFF
V gene: TRBV19; J gene: TRBJ1-5; clone size: .; CDR3 length: 15; D gene: TRBD1; CDR3 DNA: TGTGCCAGTCATCCACTCGACAGGGGACGACAGCCCCAGCATTTT; CDR3 protein: CASHPLDRGRQPQHF
V gene: TRBV18; J gene: TRBJ1-5; clone size: .; CDR3 length: 13; D gene: TRBD1; CDR3 DNA: TGTGCCAGCTCACCGACAGGGAATCAGCCCCAGCATTTT; CDR3 protein: CASSPTGNQPQHF
V gene: TRBV19; J gene: TRBJ2-7; clone size: .; CDR3 length: 14; D gene: .; CDR3 DNA: TGTGCCAGTAGTATTCAAGGGGGCTCCTACGAGCAGTACTTC; CDR3 protein: CASSIQGGSYEQYF
V gene: TRBV19; J gene: TRBJ2-3; clone size: .; CDR3 length: 16; D gene: TRBD2; CDR3 DNA: TGTGCCAGTAGTGGCCGACTAGCGGGTGGGACAGATACGCAGTATTTT; CDR3 protein: CASSGRLAGGTDTQYF
V gene: TRBV5-4; J gene: TRBJ1-2; clone size: .; CDR3 length: 15; D gene: .; CDR3 DNA: TGTGCCAGCAGCCCAGCGCCGGGACTCCAATATGGCTACACCTTC; CDR3 protein: CASSPAPGLQYGYTF
V gene: TRBV5-1; J gene: TRBJ2-1; clone size: once; CDR3 length: 17; D gene: TRBD2; CDR3 DNA: TGCGCCAGCAGCTTGAGGGACGGGACTAGAGCCTACAATGAGCAGTTCTTC; CDR3 protein: CASSLRDGTRAYNEQFF
V gene: TRBV23-1; J gene: TRBJ2-7; clone size: once; CDR3 length: 16; D gene: .; CDR3 DNA: TGCGCCAGCAGTCAACGGCCCGGGCAGGGATTTGGCGAGCAGTACTTC; CDR3 protein: CASSQRPGQGFGEQYF
V gene: TRBV7-2; J gene: TRBJ1-4; clone size: few; CDR3 length: 16; D gene: TRBD1; CDR3 DNA: TGTGCCAGCAGCTCACAGATCGGGACAGGGGGTGAAAAACTGTTTTTT; CDR3 protein: CASSSQIGTGGEKLFF
V gene: TRBV19; J gene: TRBJ2-3; clone size: .; CDR3 length: 14; D gene: TRBD1; CDR3 DNA: TGTGCCAGTAGGACGGACAGGGTGGCAGATACGCAGTATTTT; CDR3 protein: CASRTDRVADTQYF
V gene: TRBV9; J gene: TRBJ1-4; clone size: .; CDR3 length: 13; D gene: .; CDR3 DNA: TGTGCCAGCAGCGTAGCTACGGGTGAAAAACTGTTTTTT; CDR3 protein: CASSVATGEKLFF
V gene: TRBV2; J gene: TRBJ2-1; clone size: .; CDR3 length: 13; D gene: TRBD2; CDR3 DNA: TGTGCCAGCAGTGGGGACTACGGGAATGAGCAGTTCTTC; CDR3 protein: CASSGDYGNEQFF
V gene: TRBV2; J gene: TRBJ2-5; clone size: few; CDR3 length: 14; D gene: TRBD1; CDR3 DNA: TGTGCCAGCAGGCCGGACAGGTATCAAGAGACCCAGTACTTC; CDR3 protein: CASRPDRYQETQYF
V gene: TRBV19; J gene: TRBJ2-1; clone size: once; CDR3 length: 16; D gene: TRBD2; CDR3 DNA: TGTGCCAGTACTCTAGCGGGAGTCAGGCCCTACAATGAGCAGTTCTTC; CDR3 protein: CASTLAGVRPYNEQFF
V gene: TRBV7-2; J gene: TRBJ2-2; clone size: .; CDR3 length: 15; D gene: TRBD2; CDR3 DNA: TGTGCCAGCAGCCGACTAGCGGGAGGGCCCGGGGAGCTGTTTTTT; CDR3 protein: CASSRLAGGPGELFF
V gene: TRBV11-3; J gene: TRBJ2-4; clone size: .; CDR3 length: 18; D gene: TRBD2; CDR3 DNA: TGTGCCAGCAGCTTAACCGGGACTAGCGGGAGTTCCAAAAACATTCAGTACTTC; CDR3 protein: CASSLTGTSGSSKNIQYF
V gene: TRBV7-2; J gene: TRBJ1-3; clone size: .; CDR3 length: 15; D gene: .; CDR3 DNA: TGTGCCAGCAGCTACCGACTGAACTCTGGAAACACCATATATTTT; CDR3 protein: CASSYRLNSGNTIYF
V gene: TRBV6-4; J gene: TRBJ2-1; clone size: .; CDR3 length: 15; D gene: TRBD2; CDR3 DNA: TGTGCCAGCAGTCTAGCGGGAGGGGCGTACAATGAGCAGTTCTTC; CDR3 protein: CASSLAGGAYNEQFF
V gene: TRBV28; J gene: TRBJ2-6; clone size: .; CDR3 length: 15; D gene: .; CDR3 DNA: TGTGCCAGCACCTCCGGGCCGGGAGGGGCCAACGTCCTGACTTTC; CDR3 protein: CASTSGPGGANVLTF
V gene: TRBV2; J gene: TRBJ2-1; clone size: .; CDR3 length: 15; D gene: TRBD2; CDR3 DNA: TGTGCCAGCATGTATACTAGCGGGAGCTACAATGAGCAGTTCTTC; CDR3 protein: CASMYTSGSYNEQFF
V gene: TRBV7-7; J gene: TRBJ2-3; clone size: .; CDR3 length: 13; D gene: .; CDR3 DNA: TGTGCTAGCAGCTTAACAGGGACAGATACGCAGTATTTT; CDR3 protein: CASSLTGTDTQYF
V gene: TRBV13; J gene: TRBJ2-7; clone size: .; CDR3 length: 15; D gene: TRBD1; CDR3 DNA: TGTGCCAGCAGAGGATCGACAGGGTCATCCTACGAGCAGTACTTC; CDR3 protein: CASRGSTGSSYEQYF
V gene: TRBV25-1; J gene: TRBJ2-2; clone size: few; CDR3 length: 15; D gene: TRBD2; CDR3 DNA: TGTGCCAGCAGTGAACACAGCGGGAGACGCGGGGAGCTGTTTTTT; CDR3 protein: CASSEHSGRRGELFF
V gene: TRBV18; J gene: TRBJ2-7; clone size: once; CDR3 length: 15; D gene: TRBD1; CDR3 DNA: TGTGCCAGCTCACCAACGGGACAGGGGTTTAGCGAGCAGTACTTC; CDR3 protein: CASSPTGQGFSEQYF
V gene: TRBV7-9; J gene: TRBJ2-2; clone size: .; CDR3 length: 16; D gene: TRBD2; CDR3 DNA: TGTGCCAGCAGGGGACTAGCGGGATTGAACACCGGGGAGCTGTTTTTT; CDR3 protein: CASRGLAGLNTGELFF
V gene: TRBV15; J gene: TRBJ2-7; clone size: .; CDR3 length: 12; D gene: .; CDR3 DNA: TGTGCCACCAGCTCCTCGACGAGGGAGCAGTACTTC; CDR3 protein: CATSSSTREQYF